These 29 T cell receptor beta chains came from one sample sequenced in a study of Graves' ophthalmopathy and Graves' hyperthyroidism. Scientists amplified the TCR beta CDR3 regions from RNA transcripts. The first-round RT-PCR employed HTBI primers together with the Qiagen OneStep RT-PCR kit. A multiplex PCR was then performed as the second round. TCRdb re-called the multiplex PCR reads with MiXCR, one entry per CDR3 protein. The table has roughly 600,000 distinct CDR3 sequences, roughly 40% seen once. Sequencing input: peripheral blood or thyroid tissue (not recorded which). These receptors were taken from an adult man with Graves' hyperthyroidism.

The rearrangement uses TRBV5-1 and TRBJ1-1; a weak D match, TRBD1 (6 bases). Germline CDR1 reads SGHRS; CDR2 reads YFSETQ. The germline V and J ends were trimmed by 0 bases and 4 bases, with 19 bases remaining between them. CDR3 length equals 17 residues. In DNA form, the CDR3 reads TGCGCCAGCAGCTTGGGTTGGATAGAGGAAGGGGGCACTGAAGCTTTCTTT. Translation gives CASSLGWIEEGGTEAFF.

This clonotype has just a few counts. The chain combines TRBV6-1 with TRBJ2-7, with 12 positions matching TRBD1. The CDR3 consists of 15 residues. V lost 6 bases and J lost 5; bases outside the gene matches: 8. From germline, CDR1 is MNHNS and CDR2 SASEGT. For the CDR3, the DNA is TGTGCCAGCAGAGATCCGGGACAGGGGGCGAACGAGCAGTACTTC. It codes for CASRDPGQGANEQYF.

This clonotype has at least ten counts. V and J are TRBV10-1 and TRBJ2-7; the match to TRBD1 covers 8 bases. Looked up from germline, CDR1 is WNHNN and CDR2 is SYGVQD (reference sequence). With V trimmed by 3 bases and J by 6 bases, 10 bases remained unmatched. The CDR3 covers 15 residues. The DNA for the CDR3 is TGCGCCAGCAGTGACACCGGGACAGGCAGTTTCGAGCAGTACTTC. This sequence encodes CASSDTGTGSFEQYF.

The V gene is TRBV20-1, the J gene TRBJ2-7; 7 nucleotides agree with TRBD2. CDR1 is DFQATT and CDR2 is SNEGSKA in the germline V gene (reference sequence). The CDR3 extends over 15 amino acids. The V gene end was trimmed by 0 bases and the J gene end by 7 bases; junction bases not matched to a gene: 12. CDR3 in amino acids: CSARDAREFNNEQYF. DNA of the CDR3: TGCAGTGCTAGAGATGCGCGGGAGTTTAACAATGAGCAGTACTTC.

In its sample, this clonotype was seen many times. The V call is TRBV6-1, the J call TRBJ1-2; D gene uncertain. Germline CDR1 reads MNHNS; CDR2 reads SASEGT. This CDR3 has 13 residues. The V and J ends lost 1 base and 6 bases respectively, with 9 bases between them. CDR3 coding DNA: TGTGCCAGCAGTGAAGGGGCAGGAGATGGCTACACCTTC. Its translation is CASSEGAGDGYTF.

There are many counts of this clonotype. This rearrangement joins TRBV5-8 to TRBJ2-5, with D uncertain. Trimming removed 3 bases at V and 5 bases at J, with 11 bases between. CDR1 is SGHTS, CDR2 YDEGEE, per germline. The CDR3 has 13 amino acids. CDR3 DNA sequence: TGTGCCAGCAGCTGGGCCCCGAGGGAGACCCAGTACTTC. Its protein is CASSWAPRETQYF.

CDR3 sequence (DNA): TGCAGTGCTGAGCGACCCACAGATACGCAGTATTTT. Translating gives CSAERPTDTQYF. The genes are TRBV20-1 and TRBJ2-3; D is unresolved. This CDR3 is built from 12 residues. V gave up 5 bases and J gave up 2 bases, with 8 bases separating them. Germline assignment: CDR1 DFQATT and CDR2 SNEGSKA (reference sequence).

This clonotype has more than one count but fewer than ten. The chain has TRBV27 and TRBJ1-6; 7 bases fit TRBD1. V was pared by 6 bases and J by 7 bases, with 6 bases of the junction left unmatched. Germline CDR1 and CDR2: MNHEY and SMNVEV (reference sequence). The CDR3 extends over 14 amino acids. CDR3 in DNA: TGTGCCAGCAGGATAGGGGGCCGGAATTCACCCCTCCACTTT. Translation: CASRIGGRNSPLHF.

This chain uses TRBV12-3 or TRBV12-4 with TRBJ1-5; a possible D gene is TRBD1 (6 bases). The CDR3 covers 16 residues. Trimming stripped 8 bases from V and 0 bases from J, with 17 bases between. CDR3 sequence (DNA): TGTGCCAGCTCACCCTACGGGGACACTAGCAATCAGCCCCAGCATTTT. This sequence encodes CASSPYGDTSNQPQHF.

This clonotype was seen many times. In DNA form, the CDR3 reads TGTGCCAGCAGCTCCTTAGCGGAGGTCTCCTACGAGCAGTACTTC. Amino acid sequence: CASSSLAEVSYEQYF. The chain uses TRBV7-9 and TRBJ2-7; D possibly corresponds to TRBD2 (6 bases). Looked up from germline, CDR1 is SEHNR and CDR2 is FQNEAQ (reference sequence). Trimming shortened V by 4 bases and J by 0 bases, and 13 bases separated the two germline ends. The CDR3 totals 15 residues.

This clonotype was seen more than once but under ten times. The genes are TRBV10-2 and TRBJ2-1, with 8 nucleotides matching TRBD1. There are 15 residues in the CDR3. Germline V lookup: CDR1 WSHSY, CDR2 SAAADI. V shed 7 bases and J 3 bases; nucleotides not matched to a gene: 8. In DNA, the CDR3 is TGCGCCAGCATTTCCCCTGGACAGGGCTACAATGAGCAGTTCTTC. Amino acid sequence: CASISPGQGYNEQFF.

The count of this clonotype is one. This may be a read error, as it is one base from a much larger clone. CDR3 sequence (DNA): TGTGCCAGTAGCCCCCCACAACTAGCGGCTTACCAAGAGACCCAGTACTTC. Its protein is CASSPPQLAAYQETQYF. This chain connects TRBV7-2 to TRBJ2-5, with TRBD2 matching 8 bases. This CDR3 is 17 amino acids long. The trim removed 9 bases at V and 0 bases at J, leaving 15 bases unmatched. Germline V gene lookup returns CDR1 SGHTA and CDR2 FQGNSA.

This clonotype has at least ten counts. The chain has TRBV5-4 and TRBJ1-6, with TRBD1 identical over 9 bases. The V segment lost 6 bases and the J segment 8 bases; nucleotides outside the gene matches: 6. The CDR3 spans 14 residues. The germline CDR1 and CDR2 sequences are SGHNT and YYREEE (reference sequence). This CDR3 is CASTRDRAHSPLHF. In DNA form, the CDR3 reads TGTGCCAGCACCCGGGACAGGGCCCATTCACCCCTCCACTTT. The full variable domain, rest sourced from reference TRBV5-4 and TRBJ1-6, is ETGVTQSPTHLIKTRGQQVTLRCSSQSGHNTVSWYQQALGQGPQFIFQYYREEENGRGNFPPRFSGLQFPNYSSELNVNALELDDSALYLCASTRDRAHSPLHFGNGTRLTVT.

This chain uses TRBV6-5 with TRBJ2-2; TRBD2 is a possible D gene (7 bases). The CDR3 length is 17 residues. Germline assignment: CDR1 MNHEY and CDR2 SVGAGI. V was pared by 5 bases and J by 7 bases, with 23 bases between. The CDR3 sequence is CASSPSRGGVPYGELFF. The CDR3 region has the DNA TGTGCCAGCAGTCCTTCAAGGGGGGGCGTTCCCTACGGGGAGCTGTTTTTT.

This clonotype was seen repeatedly, ten times or more. The V and J genes are TRBV10-3 and TRBJ2-2, with D perhaps matching TRBD1 (5 bases). CDR3 length: 15 residues. Germline V gives CDR1 ENHRY, CDR2 SYGVKD. V was cut by 0 bases and J by 0 bases, with 5 bases left in between. DNA for the CDR3: TGTGCCATCAGTGAGTCGACAGCGAACACCGGGGAGCTGTTTTTT. Translated: CAISESTANTGELFF.

Regarding this clonotype: A much larger clone sits a single nucleotide away, making a read error possible. V is TRBV7-9 and J is TRBJ1-2; D remains unclear. The CDR3 covers 14 residues. Trimming removed 5 bases from V and 8 bases from J, with 18 bases in between. Germline lookup yields CDR1 SEHNR and CDR2 FQNEAQ (reference sequence). CDR3 loop: CASSPEGWGEGYTF. The DNA for the CDR3 is TGTGCCAGCAGCCCTGAAGGGTGGGGTGAAGGCTACACCTTC.

V and J are TRBV19 and TRBJ1-4; D is undetermined. The CDR3 runs 12 residues. The germline CDR1 and CDR2 sequences are LNHDA and SQIVND (reference sequence). Trimming shortened V by 7 bases and J by 6 bases, and 9 bases separated the two germline ends. Here the CDR3 reads CASKEDDEKLFF. DNA of the CDR3: TGTGCCAGTAAGGAGGACGATGAAAAACTGTTTTTT. Filled out from reference TRBV19 and TRBJ1-4, the complete variable domain reads DGGITQSPKYLFRKEGQNVTLSCEQNLNHDAMYWYRQDPGQGLRLIYYSQIVNDFQKGDIAEGYSVSREKKESFPLTVTSAQKNPTAFYLCASKEDDEKLFFGSGTQLSVL.

The sample holds a few counts of this clonotype. The junction differs from germline at one of its ends, possibly a read error. V usage is TRBV7-7 and J usage is TRBJ2-3, with D hard to call. CDR3 length: 12 amino acids. Looked up from germline, CDR1 is SSHAT and CDR2 is FNYEAQ (reference sequence). This chain's CDR3 is CASSLEGDTQYF. Written as DNA, the CDR3 is TGTGCTAGCAGCTTAGAAGGAGATACGCAGTATTTT. Looking up the rest from reference TRBV7-7 and TRBJ2-3 gives the full variable domain: GAGVSQSPRYKVTKRGQDVTLRCDPISSHATLYWYQQALGQGPEFLTYFNYEAQPDKSGLPSDRFSAERPEGSISTLTIQRTEQRDSAMYRCASSLEGDTQYFGPGTRLTVL.

This clonotype was detected ten times or more. The V and J genes are TRBV5-7 and TRBJ1-2; D might be TRBD1 (5 bases). TRBV5-7 is recorded as an ORF, its role being uncertain. CDR3 size: 15 residues. Trimming stripped 1 base from V and 2 bases from J, with 12 bases between. CDR3 sequence (DNA): TGTGCCAGCAGCTTGTCTAGGGGTTTGAACTATGGCTACACCTTC. Translation gives CASSLSRGLNYGYTF.

This clonotype showed up many times. The chain recombines TRBV5-1 with TRBJ1-4; a possible D gene is TRBD1 (5 bases). The CDR3 is 14 residues long. Trimming pared 0 bases from V and 7 bases from J, leaving 10 bases between. CDR1 is SGHRS, CDR2 YFSETQ, per germline. The CDR3 bases are TGCGCCAGCAGCTTGGGCGCAGGGACTGAAAAACTGTTTTTT. It codes for CASSLGAGTEKLFF.

This clonotype was observed many times. J is TRBJ2-2 and V is TRBV12-3 or TRBV12-4; possibly TRBD2 for D (5 bases). V was cut by 2 bases and J by 6 bases, with 13 bases left in between. The CDR3 consists of 15 residues. CDR3 loop: CASSLWLAGAGELFF. CDR3 coding DNA: TGTGCCAGCAGTTTATGGCTAGCTGGGGCCGGGGAGCTGTTTTTT.

This clonotype was counted many times. The genes are TRBV7-8 and TRBJ2-7; 12 nucleotides agree with TRBD2. Germline values: CDR1 SGHVS, CDR2 FQNEAQ. Trimming took 0 bases from V and 2 from J; bases not matched to a gene: 2. The CDR3 has 16 amino acids. The CDR3 nucleotides read TGTGCCAGCAGCTTAGCTCCTAGCGGGGGGGCCTACGAGCAGTACTTC. Its protein product is CASSLAPSGGAYEQYF.

In the case of this clonotype: A much bigger clone sits one base away, suggesting this may be a read error. This chain connects TRBV7-3 to TRBJ1-1, with D possibly being TRBD1 (5 bases). Deletions cut 5 bases from V and 8 bases from J, with 15 bases between. The CDR3 runs to 13 residues. CDR1 and CDR2 (germline): SGHTA, FQGTGA. CDR3 in DNA: TGTGCCAGCAGCCCGACAGAAGCAGAGGAAGCTTTCTTT. Its protein is CASSPTEAEEAFF. Filled out from reference TRBV7-3 and TRBJ1-1, the complete variable domain reads GAGVSQTPSNKVTEKGKYVELRCDPISGHTALYWYRQSLGQGPEFLIYFQGTGAADDSGLPNDRFFAVRPEGSVSTLKIQRTERGDSAVYLCASSPTEAEEAFFGQGTRLTVV.

This clonotype was detected many times. The chain has TRBV12-5 and TRBJ2-7, with D tentatively TRBD1 (5 bases). Germline V CDR1 and CDR2: LGHNT, FRNRAP. V dropped 7 bases and J dropped 4 bases, with 5 bases sitting between them. The CDR3 runs to 10 residues. CDR3 residues: CASEGYEQYF. The CDR3 DNA reads TGTGCTAGTGAGGGGTACGAGCAGTACTTC. Using reference TRBV12-5 and TRBJ2-7 for the parts outside the CDR3, the full variable domain is DARVTQTPRHKVTEMGQEVTMRCQPILGHNTVFWYRQTMMQGLELLAYFRNRAPLDDSGMPKDRFSAEMPDATLATLKIQPSEPRDSAVYFCASEGYEQYFGPGTRLTVT.

Only one count was recorded for this clonotype. Just one base apart from a much larger clone, this may be a read error. The gene calls are TRBV10-3 and TRBJ1-2, with unresolved D. Germline V gives CDR1 ENHRY, CDR2 SYGVKD. V was cut by 10 bases and J by 8 bases, with 17 bases left in between. The CDR3 sequence is 12 residues long. This CDR3 is CASSRARRGYTF. CDR3 DNA: TGTGCCAGCAGCCGGGCCCGCCGGGGCTACACCTTC.

This chain links TRBV3-1 with TRBJ2-2; D remains unclear. Trimming removed 2 bases from V and 2 bases from J, with 6 bases in between. Germline loops: CDR1 LGHDT, CDR2 YNNKEL (reference sequence). This CDR3 has 14 amino acids. The CDR3 DNA reads as TGTGCCAGCAGCCAATCAGGCAACACCGGGGAGCTGTTTTTT. Translating gives CASSQSGNTGELFF.

The gene calls are TRBV5-1 and TRBJ2-7; the match to TRBD1 covers 8 bases. Trimming removed 0 bases from V and 6 bases from J; junction bases left unmatched: 5. The germline gives CDR1 SGHRS, CDR2 YFSETQ. This CDR3 contains 14 residues. In DNA, the CDR3 is TGCGCCAGCAGCTTGGGGGCAGGGGGCTCCGAGCAGTACTTC. As protein: CASSLGAGGSEQYF.

The chain combines TRBV7-2 with TRBJ1-5; the match to TRBD1 covers 8 bases. Germline lookup yields CDR1 SGHTA and CDR2 FQGNSA. There are 15 residues in the CDR3. V lost 5 bases to trimming and J lost 11 bases; unmatched junction nucleotides: 14. The CDR3 region is CASSTRTGREETQHF. In nucleotides, the CDR3 is TGTGCCAGCAGCACCCGGACAGGGAGGGAAGAGACCCAGCATTTT.

This clonotype was observed many times. This chain links TRBV6-5 with TRBJ2-1, with D tentatively TRBD2 (5 bases). CDR1 and CDR2 (germline): MNHEY, SVGAGI. The length of the CDR3 is 13 residues. V lost 7 bases and J 4 bases, leaving 11 bases between the germline ends. The CDR3 sequence is CASTHGGYNEQFF. The CDR3 nucleotides read TGTGCCAGCACCCACGGCGGGTACAATGAGCAGTTCTTC.